This T cell receptor (beta chain) was documented in a study of cytomegalovirus exposure and HLA in healthy donors. Study observations and caveats: Being indistinguishable, some V segments were excluded, TRBV6-2 and TRBV6-3 among them. According to an earlier analysis, most TCR beta V segments yielded productive rearrangements about 90% or about 30% of the time.

The CDR3 covers 15 residues. Trimming cost V 2 bases and J 2 bases, with 13 bases left between them. Germline CDR1 and CDR2: SGHNT and YYREEE (reference sequence). Primers: 60 Vbeta forward and 13 Jbeta reverse. Generated by immunoSEQ multiplex PCR, the TCRdb table keeps only in-frame clones and is missing some. The data show about 150,000 clones, with about 80% seen just once and about 13% held by the top ten. This clone was observed once. Antigen specificity is unknown. This sequence joins TRBV5-4 and TRBJ1-2; the D gene is possibly TRBD1 (5 bases). The TCR comes from a man younger than 40 in good health and CMV-seropositive. Sequencing was performed on PBMCs. CDR3 nucleotides: TGTGCCAGCAGCTTCCAGGGAAGTTTGAACTATGGCTACACCTTC. Translation: CASSFQGSLNYGYTF.